This passage covers 20 T cell receptor beta chains from one sample sequenced in a study of T cells in Graves' hyperthyroidism and ophthalmopathy. There were TCR beta CDR3 regions amplified from RNA transcripts. With the HTBI primer set, the TCR CDR3 went through a first round of RT-PCR. One entry per CDR3 protein, called by TCRdb with MiXCR from the multiplex PCR reads. The table lists 89,000 or so distinct CDR3 sequences, approximately 42% of them singletons. Sequenced input: peripheral blood or thyroid tissue (not recorded which). The receptors stem from a woman aged 30 to 39 with Graves' hyperthyroidism.

This clonotype showed up many times. The V gene is TRBV9, the J gene TRBJ2-7; D uncertain. Germline V gene lookup returns CDR1 SGDLS and CDR2 YYNGEE. V was trimmed by 0 bases and J by 0 bases, leaving 16 bases between them. CDR3 length: 17 residues. DNA for the CDR3: TGTGCCAGCAGCGTAGGTCTCGGTGGCGGACCCTCCTACGAGCAGTACTTC. It translates to CASSVGLGGGPSYEQYF.

In regard to this clonotype: This clone may be a read error of a much larger clone one base away. Lacking the conserved final phenylalanine or tryptophan, this CDR3 likely reflects a read error. The V and J genes are TRBV5-1 and TRBJ2-3, with D possibly being TRBD2 (6 bases). The ends were cut back, 3 bases at V and 0 bases at J, with 11 bases in the middle. The CDR3 consists of 15 residues. CDR1 SGHRS and CDR2 YFSETQ come from the germline V gene. In DNA form, the CDR3 reads TGCGCCAGCAGCTCGGGGGTTACTAGCACAGATACGCAGTATTTG. Amino acid sequence: CASSSGVTSTDTQYL.

This clonotype is labeled as medium-sized. The V gene is TRBV6-5, the J gene TRBJ1-5, with TRBD1 matching 7 bases. This CDR3 is 14 amino acids long. Looked up from germline, CDR1 is MNHEY and CDR2 is SVGAGI. The V and J ends lost 5 bases and 1 base, in that order; junction bases with no gene match: 2. For the CDR3, the DNA is TGTGCCAGCAGTGGGACAGCAAGCAATCAGCCCCAGCATTTT. Amino acid sequence: CASSGTASNQPQHF.

Concerning this clonotype itself: A much larger clone sits a single nucleotide away, making a read error possible. V and J are TRBV9 and TRBJ2-2; D gene unclear. Germline values: CDR1 SGDLS, CDR2 YYNGEE. This CDR3 spans 13 amino acids. This chain's CDR3 is CACSVGNTGELFF. The DNA for the CDR3 is TGTGCCTGCAGCGTGGGAAACACCGGGGAGCTGTTTTTT.

This clonotype was seen many times. The V call is TRBV4-1, the J call TRBJ1-5; 7 nucleotides align to TRBD1. The CDR3 contains 17 residues. The J segment lost 4 bases and the V segment lost 0 bases, leaving 9 bases of the junction unmatched. The germline CDR1 and CDR2 sequences are MGHRA and YSYEKL. For the CDR3, the DNA is TGCGCCAGCAGCCAAGATGGGCGACGGGACAGAAATCAGCCCCAGCATTTT. Protein sequence: CASSQDGRRDRNQPQHF.

This clonotype was picked up many times. This chain uses TRBV24-1 with TRBJ1-1; the D is unclear. This CDR3 is 15 amino acids long. In germline, CDR1 is KGHDR, CDR2 SFDVKD. V was cut by 5 bases and J by 1 base, with 13 bases left in between. The CDR3 region has the DNA TGTGCCACCAGTGGGACGACGGGGTCGAACACTGAAGCTTTCTTT. This sequence encodes CATSGTTGSNTEAFF.

The rearrangement joins TRBV10-3 to TRBJ1-5; D unresolved. There are 14 residues in the CDR3. Per germline, CDR1 ENHRY and CDR2 SYGVKD. V shed 8 bases and J shed 7 bases, with 18 bases lying between them. The CDR3 DNA reads as TGTGCCATCGCCTTTGGGAGTGGAAGGCAGCCCCAGCATTTT. Amino acid sequence: CAIAFGSGRQPQHF.

The chain carries TRBV7-9 and TRBJ2-3, with no clear D. The V gene lost 2 bases and the J gene lost 2 bases, with 11 bases spanning the gap. Looked up from germline, CDR1 is SEHNR and CDR2 is FQNEAQ (reference sequence). The CDR3 runs to 15 residues. For the CDR3, the DNA is TGTGCCAGCAGCTTAATTGAAGAGACCACAGATACGCAGTATTTT. It specifies CASSLIEETTDTQYF.

In this sample, this clonotype turned up a few times. The chain uses TRBV28 and TRBJ1-1; D ambiguous. Germline lookup yields CDR1 MDHEN and CDR2 SYDVKM. Trimming stripped 5 bases from V and 0 bases from J, with 10 bases between. This CDR3 has 14 amino acids. CDR3 residues: CASSPRVMNTEAFF. The CDR3 bases are TGTGCCAGCAGTCCACGGGTCATGAACACTGAAGCTTTCTTT. The whole variable domain, filled in from reference TRBV28 and TRBJ1-1, reads DVKVTQSSRYLVKRTGEKVFLECVQDMDHENMFWYRQDPGLGLRLIYFSYDVKMKEKGDIPEGYSVSREKKERFSLILESASTNQTSMYLCASSPRVMNTEAFFGQGTRLTVV.

This clonotype was recorded at least ten times. V usage is TRBV6-5 and J usage is TRBJ1-5, with D maybe TRBD1 (5 bases). This CDR3 has 13 residues. V shed 10 bases and J shed 6 bases, with 16 bases lying between them. CDR1 is MNHEY and CDR2 is SVGAGI in the germline V gene. CDR3 residues: CANRRGPTQPQHF. The DNA for the CDR3 is TGTGCCAACCGGAGGGGACCTACTCAGCCCCAGCATTTT.

On this clonotype itself: This clone may be a read error of a much larger clone one base away. V is TRBV10-2 and J is TRBJ2-3; TRBD2 agrees at 9 bases. Germline V CDR1 and CDR2: WSHSY, SAAADI. CDR3 length: 16 amino acids. V shed 8 bases and J 4 bases; nucleotides not matched to a gene: 13. The CDR3 is CASGASGMGYSDTQYF. The DNA for the CDR3 is TGCGCCAGCGGTGCTAGCGGGATGGGGTATTCAGATACGCAGTATTTT.

This clonotype showed up just a few times. This sequence joins TRBV4-1 and TRBJ2-3; D unresolved. Germline CDR1 MGHRA, CDR2 YSYEKL. There are 15 residues in the CDR3. Trimming removed 5 bases at V and 2 bases at J, with 14 bases between. CDR3 amino acids: CASSGPHLLTDTQYF. CDR3 nucleotide sequence: TGCGCCAGCAGCGGTCCGCATCTACTCACAGATACGCAGTATTTT.

As to this clonotype: It may be a read error: a sequence one base away is much more abundant. The V call is TRBV7-2, the J call TRBJ1-2; D remains ambiguous. The V end was cut by 6 bases, the J end by 7 bases, with 15 bases between. Germline V gene sequence: CDR1 SGHTA, CDR2 FQGNSA. The CDR3 has 13 residues. In DNA form, the CDR3 reads TGTGCCAGCAGATATCATCCGCCCGTTGGCTACACCTTC. This translates into CASRYHPPVGYTF.

The rearrangement links TRBV2 to TRBJ1-6; the D gene is possibly TRBD1 (5 bases). The CDR3 length is 18 residues. Per germline, CDR1 SNHLY and CDR2 FYNNEI. Trimming pared 5 bases from V and 7 bases from J, leaving 24 bases between. CDR3 region: CASSYSRGPGLPNSPLHF. DNA of the CDR3: TGTGCCAGCAGTTACTCGCGGGGCCCAGGGCTTCCAAATTCACCCCTCCACTTT.

The genes are TRBV20-1 and TRBJ2-2; no definite D call. There are 14 residues in the CDR3. Germline V gene sequence: CDR1 DFQATT, CDR2 SNEGSKA (reference sequence). Between the trimmed V and J ends, which lost 1 base and 4 bases, there was a span of 10 bases. The CDR3 here is CSARAGRTTGELFF. Here the CDR3 DNA reads TGCAGTGCTAGAGCTGGCAGAACCACCGGGGAGCTGTTTTTT.

In its sample, this clonotype was seen many times. The chain links TRBV6-1 to TRBJ1-2; 7 bases are shared with TRBD1. The V and J ends lost 2 bases and 8 bases, in that order; junction bases with no gene match: 5. The CDR3 is 13 amino acids. Germline V gene sequence: CDR1 MNHNS, CDR2 SASEGT. CDR3 sequence (DNA): TGTGCCAGCAGTGAAAACAGGGGTTCCGGCTACACCTTC. Protein product: CASSENRGSGYTF.

This clonotype was counted at least ten times. CDR3 protein: CARNEGLYGYTF. CDR3 nucleotides: TGTGCCCGCAATGAGGGCCTTTATGGCTACACCTTC. This chain connects TRBV2 to TRBJ1-2; unclear D gene. V was shortened by 11 bases and J by 5 bases, with 15 bases between the two germline ends. Germline-derived CDR1 and CDR2 are SNHLY and FYNNEI. This CDR3 region has 12 residues.

Note on this clonotype: A much larger clone lies a single base off, so this may be a read error. V is TRBV10-3 and J is TRBJ2-3, with D maybe TRBD1 (5 bases). The V end was cut by 11 bases, the J end by 1 base, with 10 bases between. The CDR3 contains 12 residues. Germline V gives CDR1 ENHRY, CDR2 SYGVKD. The CDR3 DNA reads as TGTGCCGTCAAGGGGCGCACAGATACGCAGTATTTT. This gives the protein CAVKGRTDTQYF.

The rearrangement joins TRBV2 to TRBJ1-5; tentatively, D is TRBD1 (6 bases). The CDR3 length is 19 residues. V was clipped by 5 bases and J by 2 bases, with 25 bases between them. From germline, CDR1 is SNHLY and CDR2 FYNNEI. For the CDR3, the DNA is TGTGCCAGCAGTTTGAGCGGGAGGCCCGGGGGCGCGGGCAATCAGCCCCAGCATTTT. This sequence encodes CASSLSGRPGGAGNQPQHF. The entire variable domain, with the rest obtained from reference TRBV2 and TRBJ1-5, is as follows: EPEVTQTPSHQVTQMGQEVILRCVPISNHLYFYWYRQILGQKVEFLVSFYNNEISEKSEIFDDQFSVERPDGSNFTLKIRSTKLEDSAMYFCASSLSGRPGGAGNQPQHFGDGTRLSIL.

This clonotype was counted ten times or more. V gene TRBV5-6 combines with J gene TRBJ2-5; the D is unclear. Trimming pared 3 bases from V and 4 bases from J, leaving 7 bases between. Per the germline V gene, CDR1 is SGHDT and CDR2 is YYEEEE. The CDR3 runs to 12 residues. The CDR3 DNA is TGTGCCAGCAGCTATCTCATAGAGACCCAGTACTTC. This sequence encodes CASSYLIETQYF.